This TCR beta chain was recorded in a study of blood T cell repertoires in COVID-19. Study background: The cDNA or gDNA used as material had been derived from T cells, B-cell-depleted T cells, or PBMCs.

The protocol was immunoSEQ multiplex PCR, while the TCRdb copy is restricted to in-frame clones and leaves out a portion. The sample shows hundreds of thousands of clones, approximately 86% of them seen only once. The CDR3 loop spans 13 amino acids. V gave up 2 bases and J gave up 6 bases, with 10 bases separating them. Input material: peripheral blood. The gene calls are TRBV12-3 or TRBV12-4 and TRBJ1-2; D not certain. The TCR was taken from a man between 18 and 29 years old with active or convalescent COVID-19. The DNA for the CDR3 is TGTGCCAGCAGTTTAATGACCGGGGATGGCTACACCTTC. Protein product: CASSLMTGDGYTF.